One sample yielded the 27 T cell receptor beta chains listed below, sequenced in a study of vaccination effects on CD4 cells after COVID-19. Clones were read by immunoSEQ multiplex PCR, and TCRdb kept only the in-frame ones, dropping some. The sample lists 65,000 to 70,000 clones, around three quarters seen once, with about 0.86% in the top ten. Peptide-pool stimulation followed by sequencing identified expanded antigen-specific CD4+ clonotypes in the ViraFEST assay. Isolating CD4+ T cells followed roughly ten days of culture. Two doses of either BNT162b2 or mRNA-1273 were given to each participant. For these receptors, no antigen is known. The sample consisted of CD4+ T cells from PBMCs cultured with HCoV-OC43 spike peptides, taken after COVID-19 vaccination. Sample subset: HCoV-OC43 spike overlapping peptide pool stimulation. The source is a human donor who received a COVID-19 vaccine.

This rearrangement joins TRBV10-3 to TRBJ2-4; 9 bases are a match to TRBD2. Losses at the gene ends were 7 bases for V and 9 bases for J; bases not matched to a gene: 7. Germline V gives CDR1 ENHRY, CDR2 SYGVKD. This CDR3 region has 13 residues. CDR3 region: CAIKAGGNSIQYF. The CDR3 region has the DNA TGTGCCATCAAAGCGGGGGGAAATTCCATTCAGTACTTC.

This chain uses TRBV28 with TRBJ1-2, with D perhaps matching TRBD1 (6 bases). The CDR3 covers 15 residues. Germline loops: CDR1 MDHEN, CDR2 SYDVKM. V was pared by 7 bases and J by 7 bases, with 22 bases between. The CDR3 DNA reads TGTGCCAGCACCCTAACTAGGGGGGGCGTCTCTGGCTACACCTTC. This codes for CASTLTRGGVSGYTF.

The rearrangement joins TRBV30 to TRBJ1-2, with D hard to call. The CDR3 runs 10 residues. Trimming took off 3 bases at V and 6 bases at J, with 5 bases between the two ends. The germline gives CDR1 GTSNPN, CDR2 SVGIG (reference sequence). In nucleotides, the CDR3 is TGTGCCTGGAGAAAAGATGGCTACACCTTC. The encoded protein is CAWRKDGYTF.

The CDR3 nucleotides are TGTGCCACCAGTGATTTTTGGTCGGGTGACACCGGGGAGCTGTTTTTT. Translating it yields CATSDFWSGDTGELFF. This chain links TRBV24-1 with TRBJ2-2; D gene uncertain. The CDR3 contains 16 residues. The V end lost 1 base, the J end lost 3 bases, and 11 bases lay between the germline ends. Germline-derived CDR1 and CDR2 are KGHDR and SFDVKD.

The CDR3 reads CATSPEALGEETQYF. DNA of the CDR3: TGTGCCACCAGCCCCGAGGCCTTGGGGGAAGAGACCCAGTACTTC. This chain uses TRBV15 with TRBJ2-5; D assignment may be TRBD1 or TRBD2 (5 bases each). Germline lookup yields CDR1 LNHNV and CDR2 YYDKDF (reference sequence). The CDR3 has 15 residues. Trimming took 5 bases from V and 3 from J, leaving 16 bases between them.

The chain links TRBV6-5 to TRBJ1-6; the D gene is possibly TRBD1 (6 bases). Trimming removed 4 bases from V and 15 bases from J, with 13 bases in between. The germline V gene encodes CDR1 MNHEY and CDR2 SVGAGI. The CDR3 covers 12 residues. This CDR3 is CASSFTGSNLHF. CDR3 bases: TGTGCCAGCAGTTTCACAGGGTCGAACCTCCACTTT.

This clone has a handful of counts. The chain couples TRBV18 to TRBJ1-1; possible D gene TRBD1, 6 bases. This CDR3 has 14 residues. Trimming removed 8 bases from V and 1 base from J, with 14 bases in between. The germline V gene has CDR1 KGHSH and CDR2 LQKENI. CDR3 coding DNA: TGTGCCAGCGGTGACAGGTCTGGGAACACTGAAGCTTTCTTT. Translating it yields CASGDRSGNTEAFF. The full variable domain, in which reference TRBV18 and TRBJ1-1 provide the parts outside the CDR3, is NAGVMQNPRHLVRRRGQEARLRCSPMKGHSHVYWYRQLPEEGLKFMVYLQKENIIDESGMPKERFSAEFPKEGPSILRIQQVVRGDSAAYFCASGDRSGNTEAFFGQGTRLTVV.

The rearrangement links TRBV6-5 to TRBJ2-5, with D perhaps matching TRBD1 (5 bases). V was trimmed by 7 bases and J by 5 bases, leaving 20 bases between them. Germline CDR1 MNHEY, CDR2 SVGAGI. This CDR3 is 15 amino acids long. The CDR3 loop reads CASKWSAGKEETQYF. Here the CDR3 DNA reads TGTGCCAGCAAGTGGTCGGCAGGGAAGGAGGAGACCCAGTACTTC.

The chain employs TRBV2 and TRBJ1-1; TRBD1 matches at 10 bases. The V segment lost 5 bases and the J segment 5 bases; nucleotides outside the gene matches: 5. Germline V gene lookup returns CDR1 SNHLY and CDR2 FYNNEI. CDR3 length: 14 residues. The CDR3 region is CASSSGQGSTEAFF. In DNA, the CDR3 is TGTGCCAGCAGTTCGGGACAGGGGTCTACTGAAGCTTTCTTT. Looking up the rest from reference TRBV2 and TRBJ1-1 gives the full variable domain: EPEVTQTPSHQVTQMGQEVILRCVPISNHLYFYWYRQILGQKVEFLVSFYNNEISEKSEIFDDQFSVERPDGSNFTLKIRSTKLEDSAMYFCASSSGQGSTEAFFGQGTRLTVV.

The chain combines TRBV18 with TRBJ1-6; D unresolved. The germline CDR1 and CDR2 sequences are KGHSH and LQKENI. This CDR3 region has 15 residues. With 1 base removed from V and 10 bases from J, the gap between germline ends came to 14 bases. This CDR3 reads CASSPQTQGSSPLHF. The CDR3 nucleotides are TGTGCCAGCTCACCACAGACCCAAGGGTCGTCACCCCTCCACTTT.

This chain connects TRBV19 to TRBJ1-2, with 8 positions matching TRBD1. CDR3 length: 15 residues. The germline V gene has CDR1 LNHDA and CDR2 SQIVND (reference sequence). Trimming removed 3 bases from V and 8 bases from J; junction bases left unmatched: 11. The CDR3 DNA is TGTGCCAGTAGTATTCCGGGACAGGAAGTTTGGGGCTACACCTTC. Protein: CASSIPGQEVWGYTF.

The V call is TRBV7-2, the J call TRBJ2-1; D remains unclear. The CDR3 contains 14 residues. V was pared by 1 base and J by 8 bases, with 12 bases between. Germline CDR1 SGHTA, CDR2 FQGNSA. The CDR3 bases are TGTGCCAGCAGCTTAGAATGGGGAAAGGATGAGCAGTTCTTC. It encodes CASSLEWGKDEQFF.

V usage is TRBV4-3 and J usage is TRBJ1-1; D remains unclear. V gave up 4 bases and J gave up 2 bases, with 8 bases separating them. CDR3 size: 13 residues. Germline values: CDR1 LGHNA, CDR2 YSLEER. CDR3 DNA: TGCGCCAGCAGCCGCCAGGAAAACACTGAAGCTTTCTTT. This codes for CASSRQENTEAFF.

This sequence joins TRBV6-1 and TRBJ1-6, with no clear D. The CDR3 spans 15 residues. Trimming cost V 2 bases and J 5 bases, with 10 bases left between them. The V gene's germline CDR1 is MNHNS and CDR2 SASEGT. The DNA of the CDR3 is TGTGCCAGCAGTGAAACACTAAGAAATAATTCACCCCTCCACTTT. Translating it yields CASSETLRNNSPLHF.

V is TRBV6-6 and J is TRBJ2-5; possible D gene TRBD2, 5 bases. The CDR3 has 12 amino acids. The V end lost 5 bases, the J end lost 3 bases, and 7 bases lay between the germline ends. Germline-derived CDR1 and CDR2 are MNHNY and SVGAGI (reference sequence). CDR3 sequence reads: CASSRREETQYF. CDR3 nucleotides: TGTGCCAGCAGTAGGCGGGAAGAGACCCAGTACTTC.

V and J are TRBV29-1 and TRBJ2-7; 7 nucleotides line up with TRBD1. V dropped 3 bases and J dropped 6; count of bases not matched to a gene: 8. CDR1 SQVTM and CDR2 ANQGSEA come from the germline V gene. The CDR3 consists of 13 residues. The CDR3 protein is CSVENKTGSEQYV. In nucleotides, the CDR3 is TGCAGCGTTGAGAACAAGACAGGGAGCGAGCAGTACGTC.

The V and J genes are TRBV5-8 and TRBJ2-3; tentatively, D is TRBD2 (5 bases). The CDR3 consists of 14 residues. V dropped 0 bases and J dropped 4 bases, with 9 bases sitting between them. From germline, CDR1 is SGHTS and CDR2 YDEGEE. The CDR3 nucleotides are TGTGCCAGCAGCTTGGACCTAGCCCCAGATACGCAGTATTTT. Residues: CASSLDLAPDTQYF.

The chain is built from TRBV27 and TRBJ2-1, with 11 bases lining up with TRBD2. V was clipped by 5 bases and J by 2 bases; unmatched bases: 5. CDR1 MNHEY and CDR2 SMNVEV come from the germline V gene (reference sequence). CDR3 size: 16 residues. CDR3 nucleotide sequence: TGTGCCAGCAGTCCGGGACTAGCGGAAACCTACAATGAGCAGTTCTTC. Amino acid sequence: CASSPGLAETYNEQFF.

As DNA, the CDR3 is TGTGCCAGCAGACTCGGACAGGGATGGTCCCAGTACTTC. It is translated as CASRLGQGWSQYF. The rearrangement joins TRBV12-3 or TRBV12-4 to TRBJ2-5; 8 nucleotides align to TRBD1. V lost 6 bases, J lost 9 bases, and 9 bases stayed unmatched. The CDR3 loop spans 13 amino acids.

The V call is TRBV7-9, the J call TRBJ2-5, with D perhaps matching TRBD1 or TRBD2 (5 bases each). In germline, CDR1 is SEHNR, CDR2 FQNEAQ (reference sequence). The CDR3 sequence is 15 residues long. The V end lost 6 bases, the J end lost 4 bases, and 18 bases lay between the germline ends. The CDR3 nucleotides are TGTGCCAGCAGTTCCTCTGGGACCAGGCTAGAGACCCAGTACTTC. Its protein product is CASSSSGTRLETQYF.

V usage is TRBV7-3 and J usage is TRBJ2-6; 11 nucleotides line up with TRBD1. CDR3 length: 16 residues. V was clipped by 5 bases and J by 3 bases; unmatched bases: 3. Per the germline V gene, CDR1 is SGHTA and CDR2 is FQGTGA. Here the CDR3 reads CASSPDRGLGANVLTF. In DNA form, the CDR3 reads TGTGCCAGCAGCCCGGACAGGGGGCTTGGGGCCAACGTCCTGACTTTC.

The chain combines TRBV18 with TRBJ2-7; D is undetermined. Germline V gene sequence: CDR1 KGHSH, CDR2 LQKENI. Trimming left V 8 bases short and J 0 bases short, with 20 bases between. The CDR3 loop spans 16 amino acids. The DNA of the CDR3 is TGTGCCAGCCATAACCTTGGAGTCGTGAGCTCCTACGAGCAGTACGTC. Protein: CASHNLGVVSSYEQYV.

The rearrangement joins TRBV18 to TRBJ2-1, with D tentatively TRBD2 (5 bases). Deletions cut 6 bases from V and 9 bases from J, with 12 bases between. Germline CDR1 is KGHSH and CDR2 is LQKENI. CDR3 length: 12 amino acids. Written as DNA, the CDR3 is TGTGCCAGCTCGCCCACTAGGTTTGAGCAGTTCTTC. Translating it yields CASSPTRFEQFF.

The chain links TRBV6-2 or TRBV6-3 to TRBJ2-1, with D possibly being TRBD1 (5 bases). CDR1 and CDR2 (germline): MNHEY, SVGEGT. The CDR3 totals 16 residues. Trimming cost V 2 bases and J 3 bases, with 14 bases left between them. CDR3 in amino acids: CASSYQGFRGYNEQFF. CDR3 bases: TGTGCCAGCAGTTACCAGGGTTTTCGAGGCTACAATGAGCAGTTCTTC.

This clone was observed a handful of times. DNA of the CDR3: TGTGCCAGCAGCCAAGATATAGTCACAGATACGCAGTATTTT. Translation gives CASSQDIVTDTQYF. This rearrangement joins TRBV14 to TRBJ2-3; D call uncertain. Per the germline V gene, CDR1 is SGHDN and CDR2 is FVKESK. Trimming left V 0 bases short and J 2 bases short, with 6 bases between. CDR3 length: 14 amino acids.

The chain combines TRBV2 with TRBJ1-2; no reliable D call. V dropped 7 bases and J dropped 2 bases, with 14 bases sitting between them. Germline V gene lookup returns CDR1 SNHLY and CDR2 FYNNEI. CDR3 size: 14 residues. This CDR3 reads CASKRSALNYGYTF. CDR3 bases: TGTGCCAGCAAGAGGTCAGCCCTGAACTATGGCTACACCTTC.

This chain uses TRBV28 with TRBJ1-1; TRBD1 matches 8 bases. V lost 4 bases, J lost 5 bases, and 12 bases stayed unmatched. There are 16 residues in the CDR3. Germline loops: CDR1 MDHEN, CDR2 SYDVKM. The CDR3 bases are TGTGCCAGCAGTTCACCCGGACAGGGAAAGAAAACTGAAGCTTTCTTT. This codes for CASSSPGQGKKTEAFF.